These 2 T cell receptor beta chains originate from one sample sequenced in a study of shared clonotypes between healthy human individuals. CD8 cells classed as naive were CD45RO-negative and positively selected for CCR7, excluding terminally differentiated effector memory CD45RA+ cells. The method was immunoSEQ multiplex PCR; TCRdb's version includes in-frame clones alone and lacks a portion of them. The sample consists of roughly 2 million clones, 85% to 95% of them appearing once. Specimen: naive CD8+ T cells sorted from blood. The receptors stem from a man between 18 and 35 years old in good health.

V usage is TRBV27 and J usage is TRBJ1-5, with a weak D call TRBD1 (5 bases). The V and J ends lost 0 bases and 5 bases respectively, with 11 bases between them. The CDR3 runs 15 residues. Germline assignment: CDR1 MNHEY and CDR2 SMNVEV (reference sequence). CDR3 sequence reads: CASSLSAGSDQPQHF. In nucleotides, the CDR3 is TGTGCCAGCAGTTTATCGGCAGGGTCGGATCAGCCCCAGCATTTT.

This clone was seen only a few times. The rearrangement uses TRBV27 and TRBJ1-6, with 8 bases fitting TRBD1. With V trimmed by 6 bases and J by 9 bases, 10 bases remained unmatched. CDR3 length equals 15 residues. The germline V gene encodes CDR1 MNHEY and CDR2 SMNVEV (reference sequence). DNA of the CDR3: TGTGCCAGCAGCCTCGGACAGGGAAGCGGTTCACCCCTCCACTTT. This gives the protein CASSLGQGSGSPLHF.